The T cell receptor (beta chain) described here comes from a study of blood T cell repertoires in COVID-19. Study in general: Whether acute or convalescent, the COVID-19 samples came from the United States, Italy and Spain. The analysed material was cDNA or gDNA that came from T cells, B-cell-depleted T cells, or PBMCs.

Germline lookup yields CDR1 SEHNR and CDR2 FQNEAQ (reference sequence). The CDR3 is made up of 14 amino acids. V was clipped by 1 base and J by 5 bases, with 11 bases between them. In the original workflow: Amplification of reference gene primers was used by the study to estimate nucleated cell counts. Repertoires were generated with immunoSEQ multiplex PCR, while TCRdb's copy carries only in-frame clones and drops some. For V, J and clone size, that table is used; D and trimming come from the DNA. This table has 200,000 to 250,000 clones, roughly 80% appearing once. The chain employs TRBV7-9 and TRBJ2-5; tentatively, D is TRBD2 (6 bases). The specimen sequenced was peripheral blood. This TCR was sampled from a man younger than 40 with active or convalescent COVID-19. CDR3 coding DNA: TGTGCCAGCAGCTTAGTTGGACTATTGGAGACCCAGTACTTC. Translating gives CASSLVGLLETQYF.